This TCR beta chain was recorded in a study of blood T cell repertoires in COVID-19. TCRdb's copy holds only in-frame clones and misses some; the assay was immunoSEQ multiplex PCR. The data contain 45,000 to 55,000 clones, 70% to 90% of them singletons. The TCR comes from a man between 65 and 85 years old with active COVID-19. Sequencing used peripheral blood.

The DNA for the CDR3 is TGTGCCAGCAGTTACGGGACAGGGGCCTCCTACGAGCAGTACTTC. Protein sequence: CASSYGTGASYEQYF. The genes are TRBV6-2 or TRBV6-3 and TRBJ2-7, with TRBD1 identical over 10 bases. Germline CDR1 is MNHEY and CDR2 is SVGEGT. This CDR3 is built from 15 residues. Germline trimming cut 2 bases from V and 0 bases from J; bases unmatched to any gene: 1.